This T cell receptor (beta chain) was identified during a study of blood T cell repertoires in COVID-19. Across the whole study: COVID-19 samples from acute and convalescent phases originated in the United States, Italy and Spain.

This table comes from immunoSEQ multiplex PCR, and its TCRdb copy is limited to in-frame clones, with some not included. The data contain over 15,000 clones, roughly 80% of them seen just once; the ten biggest clones take up approximately 20%. With 5 bases clipped from V and 8 bases from J, the junction kept 3 bases outside the gene matches. This CDR3 has 13 amino acids. In germline, CDR1 is LNHDA, CDR2 SQIVND (reference sequence). This chain uses TRBV19 with TRBJ2-1; 10 nucleotides line up with TRBD2. The TCR originated in a man at least 80 years old with active COVID-19. Source material: peripheral blood. DNA of the CDR3: TGTGCCAGTAGTGTAGCGGGAGGTTATGAGCAGTTCTTC. It yields the protein CASSVAGGYEQFF. The full variable domain, with the rest looked up from reference TRBV19 and TRBJ2-1, is DGGITQSPKYLFRKEGQNVTLSCEQNLNHDAMYWYRQDPGQGLRLIYYSQIVNDFQKGDIAEGYSVSREKKESFPLTVTSAQKNPTAFYLCASSVAGGYEQFFGPGTRLTVL.